This record covers a single TCR beta chain. Its antigen is unknown. Every donor provided 9.5 to 10 milliliters of peripheral blood. The data were obtained in a study of blood T cells in healthy people across ages. Whole-study findings and limits: Naive T cell percentage by flow cytometry tracked strongly with beta diversity.

A second PCR, run for about 7 to 11 cycles, used a sample-barcoded 5' primer plus a J-beta primer mix. Each CDR3 protein gets one entry after TCRdb re-called the 5' RACE reads with MiXCR. The table records fewer than 2 million distinct CDR3 sequences, approximately 40% of them present only once. The V gene's germline CDR1 is MGHRA and CDR2 YSYEKL. The CDR3 extends over 14 amino acids. This clonotype was sampled from a human donor in good health. The rearrangement joins TRBV4-1 to TRBJ2-4, with D possibly being TRBD2 (6 bases). The end of the DNA fits TRBJ2-5 better, so the J call may be wrong. The sequencing input was blood. The CDR3 region is CASSGRGIQETQYF. The CDR3 DNA sequence: TGCGCCAGCAGCGGTCGGGGGATCCAAGAGACCCAGTACTTC.